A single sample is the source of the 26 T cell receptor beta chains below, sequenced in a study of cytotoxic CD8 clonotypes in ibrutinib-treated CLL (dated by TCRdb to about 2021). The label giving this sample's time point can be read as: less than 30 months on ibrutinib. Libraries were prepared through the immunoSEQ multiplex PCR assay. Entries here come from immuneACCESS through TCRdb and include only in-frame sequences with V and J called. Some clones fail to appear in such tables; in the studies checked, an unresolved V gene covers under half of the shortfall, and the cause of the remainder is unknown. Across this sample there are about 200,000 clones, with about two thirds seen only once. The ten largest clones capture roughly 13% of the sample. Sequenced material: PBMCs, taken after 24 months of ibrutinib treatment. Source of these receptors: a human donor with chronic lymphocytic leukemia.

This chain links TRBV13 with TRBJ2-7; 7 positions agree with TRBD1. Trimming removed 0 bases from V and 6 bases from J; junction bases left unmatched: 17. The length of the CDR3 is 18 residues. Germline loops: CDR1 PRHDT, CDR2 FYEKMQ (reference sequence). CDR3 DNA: TGTGCCAGCAGCTTAGGCCTTCTCAGGAGACAGGGCCACAGCGAGCAGTACTTC. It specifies CASSLGLLRRQGHSEQYF.

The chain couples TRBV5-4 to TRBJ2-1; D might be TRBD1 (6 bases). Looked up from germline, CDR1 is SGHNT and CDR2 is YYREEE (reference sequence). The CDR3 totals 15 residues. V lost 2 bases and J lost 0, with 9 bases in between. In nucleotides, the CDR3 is TGTGCCAGCAGCTTAACAGGGAGCTCCTACAATGAGCAGTTCTTC. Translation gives CASSLTGSSYNEQFF.

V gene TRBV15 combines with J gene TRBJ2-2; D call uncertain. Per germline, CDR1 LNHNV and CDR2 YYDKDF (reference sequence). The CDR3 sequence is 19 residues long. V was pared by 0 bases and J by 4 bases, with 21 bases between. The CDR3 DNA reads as TGTGCCACCAGCAGAGATACTGTCCGCGGCCAAGCGAGCACCGGGGAGCTGTTTTTT. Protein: CATSRDTVRGQASTGELFF.

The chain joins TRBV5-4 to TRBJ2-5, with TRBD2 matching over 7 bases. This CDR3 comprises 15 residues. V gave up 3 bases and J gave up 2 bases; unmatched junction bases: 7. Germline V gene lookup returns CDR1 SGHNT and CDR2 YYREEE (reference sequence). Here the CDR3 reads CASSWASGNQETQYF. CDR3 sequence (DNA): TGTGCCAGCAGCTGGGCCAGCGGGAATCAAGAGACCCAGTACTTC.

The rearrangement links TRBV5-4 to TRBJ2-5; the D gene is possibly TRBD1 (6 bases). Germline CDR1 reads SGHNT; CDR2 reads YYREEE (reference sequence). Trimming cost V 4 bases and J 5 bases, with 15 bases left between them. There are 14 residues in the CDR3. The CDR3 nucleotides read TGTGCCAGCAGCCACCGGGACAATCGGGAGACCCAGTACTTC. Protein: CASSHRDNRETQYF.

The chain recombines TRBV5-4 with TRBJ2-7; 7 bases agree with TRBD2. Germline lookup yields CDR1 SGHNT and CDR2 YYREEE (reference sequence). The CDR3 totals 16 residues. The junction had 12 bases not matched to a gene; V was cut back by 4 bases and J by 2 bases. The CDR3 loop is CASSRGVASGTYEQYF. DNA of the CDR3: TGTGCCAGCAGCCGTGGAGTGGCTAGCGGCACCTACGAGCAGTACTTC.

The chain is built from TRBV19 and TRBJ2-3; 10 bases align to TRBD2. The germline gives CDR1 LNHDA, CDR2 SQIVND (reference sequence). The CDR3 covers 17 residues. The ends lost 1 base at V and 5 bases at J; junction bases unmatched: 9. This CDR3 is CASSIARASGSGDTQYF. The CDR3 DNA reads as TGTGCCAGTAGTATAGCCCGGGCTAGCGGGAGCGGAGATACGCAGTATTTT.

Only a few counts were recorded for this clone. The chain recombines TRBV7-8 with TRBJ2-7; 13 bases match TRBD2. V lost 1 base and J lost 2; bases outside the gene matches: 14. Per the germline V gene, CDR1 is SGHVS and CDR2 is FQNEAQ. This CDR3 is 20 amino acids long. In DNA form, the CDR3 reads TGTGCCAGCAGCTTAGGCTCGACTAGCGGGAGGCCTCTCCCCACCTACGAGCAGTACTTC. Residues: CASSLGSTSGRPLPTYEQYF.

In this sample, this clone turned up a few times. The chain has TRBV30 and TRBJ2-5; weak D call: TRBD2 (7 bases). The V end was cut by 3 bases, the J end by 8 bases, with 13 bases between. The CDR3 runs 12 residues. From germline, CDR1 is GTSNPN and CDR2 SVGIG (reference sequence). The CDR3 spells CAWSNGGGTQYF. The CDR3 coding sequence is TGTGCCTGGAGCAATGGCGGGGGCACCCAGTACTTC.

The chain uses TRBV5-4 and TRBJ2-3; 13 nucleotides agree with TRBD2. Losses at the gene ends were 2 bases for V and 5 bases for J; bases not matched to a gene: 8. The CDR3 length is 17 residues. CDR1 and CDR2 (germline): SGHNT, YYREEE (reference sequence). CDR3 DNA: TGTGCCAGCAGCTTACCAACTAGCGGGAGGGTCCGAGATACGCAGTATTTT. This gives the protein CASSLPTSGRVRDTQYF.

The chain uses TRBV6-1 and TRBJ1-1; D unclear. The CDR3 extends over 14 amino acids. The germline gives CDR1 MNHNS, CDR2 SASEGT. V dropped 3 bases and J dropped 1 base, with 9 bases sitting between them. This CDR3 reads CASSEVGWNTEAFF. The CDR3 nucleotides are TGTGCCAGCAGTGAGGTGGGGTGGAACACTGAAGCTTTCTTT.

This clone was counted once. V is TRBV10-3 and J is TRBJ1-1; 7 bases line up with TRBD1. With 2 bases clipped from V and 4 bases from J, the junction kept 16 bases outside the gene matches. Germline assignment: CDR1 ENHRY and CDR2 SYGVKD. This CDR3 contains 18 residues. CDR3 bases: TGTGCCATCAGTGAGGCCAGTGGGGCGACAGGGATGAGCACTGAAGCTTTCTTT. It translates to CAISEASGATGMSTEAFF.

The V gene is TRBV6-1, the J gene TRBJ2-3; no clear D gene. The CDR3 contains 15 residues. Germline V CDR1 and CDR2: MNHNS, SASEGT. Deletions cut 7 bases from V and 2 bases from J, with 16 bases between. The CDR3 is CASTRTTIYTDTQYF. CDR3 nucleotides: TGTGCCAGCACTCGGACCACTATTTACACAGATACGCAGTATTTT.

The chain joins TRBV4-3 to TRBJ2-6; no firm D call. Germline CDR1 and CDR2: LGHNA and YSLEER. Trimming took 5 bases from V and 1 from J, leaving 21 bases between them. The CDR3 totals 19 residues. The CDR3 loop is CASSRSFHIILSGANVLTF. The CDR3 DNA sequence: TGCGCCAGCAGCAGATCCTTCCATATCATCTTATCTGGGGCCAACGTCCTGACTTTC.

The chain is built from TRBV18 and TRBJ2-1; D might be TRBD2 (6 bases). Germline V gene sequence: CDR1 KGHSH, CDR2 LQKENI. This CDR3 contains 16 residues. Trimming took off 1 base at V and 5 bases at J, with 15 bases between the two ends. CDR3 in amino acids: CASSPLFGGTDNEQFF. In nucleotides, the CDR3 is TGTGCCAGCTCACCACTCTTCGGCGGGACTGACAATGAGCAGTTCTTC.

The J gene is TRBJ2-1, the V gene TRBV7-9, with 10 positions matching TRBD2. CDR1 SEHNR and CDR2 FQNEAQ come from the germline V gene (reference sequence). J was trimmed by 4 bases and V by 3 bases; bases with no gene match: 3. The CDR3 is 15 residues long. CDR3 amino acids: CASSFTSGIYNEQFF. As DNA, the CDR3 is TGTGCCAGCAGCTTCACTAGCGGGATATACAATGAGCAGTTCTTC.

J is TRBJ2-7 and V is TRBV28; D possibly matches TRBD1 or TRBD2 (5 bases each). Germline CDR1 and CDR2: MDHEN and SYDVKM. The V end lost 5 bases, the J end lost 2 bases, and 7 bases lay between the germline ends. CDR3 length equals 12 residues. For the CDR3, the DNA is TGTGCCAGCAGTGGGGGACCCTACGAGCAGTACTTC. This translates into CASSGGPYEQYF.

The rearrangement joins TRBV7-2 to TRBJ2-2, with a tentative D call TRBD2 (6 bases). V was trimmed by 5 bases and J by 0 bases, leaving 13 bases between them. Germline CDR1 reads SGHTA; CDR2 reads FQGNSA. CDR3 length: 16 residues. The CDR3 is CASSPRGGTNTGELFF. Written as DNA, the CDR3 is TGTGCCAGCAGCCCGAGGGGCGGGACGAACACCGGGGAGCTGTTTTTT.

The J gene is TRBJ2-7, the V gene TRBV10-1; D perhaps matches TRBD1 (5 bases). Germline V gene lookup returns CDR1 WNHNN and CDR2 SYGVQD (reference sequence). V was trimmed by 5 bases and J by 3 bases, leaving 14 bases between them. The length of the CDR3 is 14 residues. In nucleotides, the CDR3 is TGCGCCAGCAGTAACACAGACAGCCGCTACGAGCAGTACTTC. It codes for CASSNTDSRYEQYF.

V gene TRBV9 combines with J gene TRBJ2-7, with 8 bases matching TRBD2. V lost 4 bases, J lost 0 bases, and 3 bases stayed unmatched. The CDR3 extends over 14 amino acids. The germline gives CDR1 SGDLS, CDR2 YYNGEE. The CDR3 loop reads CASSTLADSYEQYF. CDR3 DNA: TGTGCCAGCAGCACACTAGCGGACTCCTACGAGCAGTACTTC.

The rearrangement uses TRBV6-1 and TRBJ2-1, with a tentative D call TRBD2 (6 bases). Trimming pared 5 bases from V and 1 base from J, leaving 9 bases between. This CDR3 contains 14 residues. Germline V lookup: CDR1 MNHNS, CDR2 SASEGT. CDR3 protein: CASSWGGSYNEQFF. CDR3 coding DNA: TGTGCCAGCAGTTGGGGAGGTTCCTACAATGAGCAGTTCTTC.

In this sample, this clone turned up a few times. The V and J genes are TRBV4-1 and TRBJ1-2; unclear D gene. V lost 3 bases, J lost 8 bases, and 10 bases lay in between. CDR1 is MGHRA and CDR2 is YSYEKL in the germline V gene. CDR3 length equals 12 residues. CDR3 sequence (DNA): TGCGCCAGCAGCCATATGGAAGGGGGCTACACCTTC. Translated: CASSHMEGGYTF.

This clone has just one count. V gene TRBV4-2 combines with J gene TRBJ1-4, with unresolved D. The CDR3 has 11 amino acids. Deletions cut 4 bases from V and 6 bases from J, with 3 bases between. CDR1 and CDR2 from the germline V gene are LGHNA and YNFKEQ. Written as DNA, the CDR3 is TGTGCCAGCAGCCCCCATGAAAAACTGTTTTTT. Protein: CASSPHEKLFF.

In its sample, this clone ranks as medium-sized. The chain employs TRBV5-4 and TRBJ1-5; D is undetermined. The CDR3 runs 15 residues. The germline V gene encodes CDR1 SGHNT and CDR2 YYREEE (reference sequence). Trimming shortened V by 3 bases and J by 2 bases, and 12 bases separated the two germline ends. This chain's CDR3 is CASSSRSRGNQPQHF. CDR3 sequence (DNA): TGTGCCAGCAGCTCCCGTTCTCGGGGCAATCAGCCCCAGCATTTT.

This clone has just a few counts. Written as DNA, the CDR3 is TGTGCCAGCAGTCTAGGAGGGGCGCAGTCCGAGCAGTACTTC. Protein: CASSLGGAQSEQYF. The chain has TRBV27 and TRBJ2-7; TRBD2 might be the D (6 bases). Trimming left V 5 bases short and J 6 bases short, with 17 bases between. The CDR3 is made up of 14 amino acids. Germline CDR1 reads MNHEY; CDR2 reads SMNVEV (reference sequence).

The CDR3 bases are TGTGCCAGCAGCTTCGCGGGGAACGAGCAGTACTTC. Translated, it gives CASSFAGNEQYF. V is TRBV11-2 and J is TRBJ2-7; possible D gene TRBD2, 6 bases. The V gene lost 3 bases and the J gene lost 5 bases, with 8 bases spanning the gap. The CDR3 runs 12 residues. Per germline, CDR1 SGHAT and CDR2 FQNNGV.